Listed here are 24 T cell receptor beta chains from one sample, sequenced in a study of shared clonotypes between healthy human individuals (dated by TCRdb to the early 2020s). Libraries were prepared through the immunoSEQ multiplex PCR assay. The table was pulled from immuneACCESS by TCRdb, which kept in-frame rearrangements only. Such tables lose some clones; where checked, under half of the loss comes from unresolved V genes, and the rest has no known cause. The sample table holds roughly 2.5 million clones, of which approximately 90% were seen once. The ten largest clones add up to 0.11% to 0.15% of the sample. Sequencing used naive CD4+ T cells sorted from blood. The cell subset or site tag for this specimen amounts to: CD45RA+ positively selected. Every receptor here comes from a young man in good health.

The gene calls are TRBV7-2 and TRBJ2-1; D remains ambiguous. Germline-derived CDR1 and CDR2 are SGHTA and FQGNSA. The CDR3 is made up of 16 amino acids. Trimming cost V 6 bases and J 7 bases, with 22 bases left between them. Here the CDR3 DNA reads TGTGCCAGCAGTCTTTTGCCACGGACCTTGGTGAATGAGCAGTTCTTC. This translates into CASSLLPRTLVNEQFF.

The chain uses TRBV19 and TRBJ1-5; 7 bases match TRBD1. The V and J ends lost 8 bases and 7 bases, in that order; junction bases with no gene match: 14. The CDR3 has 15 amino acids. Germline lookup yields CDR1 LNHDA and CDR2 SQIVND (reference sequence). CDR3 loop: CASERGARGVQPQHF. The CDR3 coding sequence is TGTGCCAGTGAAAGAGGCGCCAGGGGGGTCCAGCCCCAGCATTTT.

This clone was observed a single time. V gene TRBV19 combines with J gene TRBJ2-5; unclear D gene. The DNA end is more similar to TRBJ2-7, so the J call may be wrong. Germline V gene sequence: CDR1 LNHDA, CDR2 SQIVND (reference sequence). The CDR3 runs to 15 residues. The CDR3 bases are TGTGCCAGTAGTATCAGTCCACCCTTTACCTACGAGCAGTACTTC. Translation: CASSISPPFTYEQYF.

CDR3 sequence reads: CASSRGRDSYEQYF. CDR3 DNA sequence: TGTGCCAGTAGTAGGGGCAGGGACTCCTACGAGCAGTACTTC. The chain couples TRBV19 to TRBJ2-7; D might be TRBD1 (5 bases). CDR1 LNHDA and CDR2 SQIVND come from the germline V gene (reference sequence). Trimming shortened V by 4 bases and J by 0 bases, and 10 bases separated the two germline ends. The CDR3 covers 14 residues.

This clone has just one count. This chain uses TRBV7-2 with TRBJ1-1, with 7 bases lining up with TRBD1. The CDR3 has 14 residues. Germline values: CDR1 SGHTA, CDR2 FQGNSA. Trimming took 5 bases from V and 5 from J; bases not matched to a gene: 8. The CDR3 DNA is TGTGCCAGCAGCATACAGGGACAGCGGACTGAAGCTTTCTTT. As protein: CASSIQGQRTEAFF.

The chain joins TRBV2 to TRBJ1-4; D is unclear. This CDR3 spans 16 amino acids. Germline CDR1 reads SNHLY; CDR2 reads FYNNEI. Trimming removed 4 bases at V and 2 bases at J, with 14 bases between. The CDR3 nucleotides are TGTGCCAGCAGTGCGAGGGTTTTAGGCACTAATGAAAAACTGTTTTTT. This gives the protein CASSARVLGTNEKLFF.

CDR3: CASSPWGSTDTQYF. The CDR3 bases are TGTGCCAGCAGCCCTTGGGGGAGCACAGATACGCAGTATTTT. This chain uses TRBV9 with TRBJ2-3; tentatively, D is TRBD1 or TRBD2 (5 bases each). CDR3 length equals 14 residues. Per the germline V gene, CDR1 is SGDLS and CDR2 is YYNGEE. Trimming shortened V by 4 bases and J by 0 bases, and 9 bases separated the two germline ends.

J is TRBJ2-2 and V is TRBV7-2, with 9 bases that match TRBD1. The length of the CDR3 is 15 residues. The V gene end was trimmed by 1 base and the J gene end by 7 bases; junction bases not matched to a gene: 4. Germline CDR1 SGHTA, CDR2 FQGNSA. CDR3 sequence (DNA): TGTGCCAGCAGCTTAGTGGGACAGGGTATCGGGGAGCTGTTTTTT. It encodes CASSLVGQGIGELFF.

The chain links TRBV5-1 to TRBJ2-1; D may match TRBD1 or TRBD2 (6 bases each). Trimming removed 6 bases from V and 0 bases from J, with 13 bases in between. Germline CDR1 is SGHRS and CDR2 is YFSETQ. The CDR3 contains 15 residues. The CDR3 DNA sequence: TGCGCCAGCACCACCGGAGGGGGCTCCTACAATGAGCAGTTCTTC. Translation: CASTTGGGSYNEQFF.

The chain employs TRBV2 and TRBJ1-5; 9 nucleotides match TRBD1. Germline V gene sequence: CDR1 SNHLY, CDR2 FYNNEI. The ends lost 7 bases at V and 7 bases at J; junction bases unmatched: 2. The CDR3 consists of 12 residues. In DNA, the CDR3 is TGTGCCAGCATGGGGACAGGGCAGCCCCAGCATTTT. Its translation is CASMGTGQPQHF.

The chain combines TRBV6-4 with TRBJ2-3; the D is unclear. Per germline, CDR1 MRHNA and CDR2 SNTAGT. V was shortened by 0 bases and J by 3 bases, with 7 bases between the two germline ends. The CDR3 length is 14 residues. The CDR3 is CASSDSKPTDTQYF. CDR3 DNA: TGTGCCAGCAGTGACTCGAAGCCGACAGATACGCAGTATTTT.

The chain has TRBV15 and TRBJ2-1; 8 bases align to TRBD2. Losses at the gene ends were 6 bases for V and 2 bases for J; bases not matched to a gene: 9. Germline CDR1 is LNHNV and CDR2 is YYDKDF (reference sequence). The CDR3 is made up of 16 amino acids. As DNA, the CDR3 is TGTGCCACCAGGGGCATAACGGGGGGGACCTACAATGAGCAGTTCTTC. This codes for CATRGITGGTYNEQFF. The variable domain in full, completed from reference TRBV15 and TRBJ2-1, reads DAMVIQNPRYQVTQFGKPVTLSCSQTLNHNVMYWYQQKSSQAPKLLFHYYDKDFNNEADTPDNFQSRRPNTSFCFLDIRSPGLGDTAMYLCATRGITGGTYNEQFFGPGTRLTVL.

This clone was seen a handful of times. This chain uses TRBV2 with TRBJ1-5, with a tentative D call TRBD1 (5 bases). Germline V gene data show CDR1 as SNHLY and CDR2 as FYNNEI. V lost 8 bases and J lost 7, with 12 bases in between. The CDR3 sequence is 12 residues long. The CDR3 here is CASRGGGQPQHF. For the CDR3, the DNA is TGTGCCAGCCGAGGTGGGGGACAGCCCCAGCATTTT.

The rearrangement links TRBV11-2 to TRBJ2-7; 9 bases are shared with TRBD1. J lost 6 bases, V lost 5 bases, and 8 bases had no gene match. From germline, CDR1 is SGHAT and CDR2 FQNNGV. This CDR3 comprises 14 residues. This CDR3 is CASSTDRGAGEQYF. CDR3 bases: TGTGCCAGCAGCACGGACAGGGGTGCAGGCGAGCAGTACTTC. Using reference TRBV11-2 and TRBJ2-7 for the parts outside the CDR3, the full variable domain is EAGVAQSPRYKIIEKRQSVAFWCNPISGHATLYWYQQILGQGPKLLIQFQNNGVVDDSQLPKDRFSAERLKGVDSTLKIQPAKLEDSAVYLCASSTDRGAGEQYFGPGTRLTVT.

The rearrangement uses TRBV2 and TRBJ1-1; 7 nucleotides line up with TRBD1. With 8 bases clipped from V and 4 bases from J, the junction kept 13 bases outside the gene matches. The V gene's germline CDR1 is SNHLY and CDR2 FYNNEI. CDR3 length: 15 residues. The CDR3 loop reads CASDRQGVGGTEAFF. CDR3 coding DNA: TGTGCCAGCGATAGGCAGGGGGTGGGTGGCACTGAAGCTTTCTTT. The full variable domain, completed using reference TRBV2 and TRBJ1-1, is EPEVTQTPSHQVTQMGQEVILRCVPISNHLYFYWYRQILGQKVEFLVSFYNNEISEKSEIFDDQFSVERPDGSNFTLKIRSTKLEDSAMYFCASDRQGVGGTEAFFGQGTRLTVV.

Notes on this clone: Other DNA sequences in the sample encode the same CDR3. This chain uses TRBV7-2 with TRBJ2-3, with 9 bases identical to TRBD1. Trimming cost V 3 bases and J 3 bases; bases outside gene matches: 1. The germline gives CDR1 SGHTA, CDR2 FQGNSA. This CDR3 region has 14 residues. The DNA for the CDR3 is TGTGCCAGCAGCTTCGACAGGGGGACAGATACGCAGTATTTT. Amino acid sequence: CASSFDRGTDTQYF.

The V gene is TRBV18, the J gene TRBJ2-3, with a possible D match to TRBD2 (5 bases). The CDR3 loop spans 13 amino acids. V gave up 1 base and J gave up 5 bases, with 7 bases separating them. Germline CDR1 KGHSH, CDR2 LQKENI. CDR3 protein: CASSPQAGDTQYF. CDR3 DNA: TGTGCCAGCTCACCACAGGCGGGAGATACGCAGTATTTT. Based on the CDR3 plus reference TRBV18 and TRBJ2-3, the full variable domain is NAGVMQNPRHLVRRRGQEARLRCSPMKGHSHVYWYRQLPEEGLKFMVYLQKENIIDESGMPKERFSAEFPKEGPSILRIQQVVRGDSAAYFCASSPQAGDTQYFGPGTRLTVL.

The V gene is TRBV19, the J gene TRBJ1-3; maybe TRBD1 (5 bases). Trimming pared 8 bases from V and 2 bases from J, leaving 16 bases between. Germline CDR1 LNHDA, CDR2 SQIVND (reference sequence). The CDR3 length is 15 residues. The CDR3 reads CASDTGFGAGNTIYF. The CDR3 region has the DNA TGTGCCAGTGACACAGGTTTTGGCGCTGGAAACACCATATATTTT.

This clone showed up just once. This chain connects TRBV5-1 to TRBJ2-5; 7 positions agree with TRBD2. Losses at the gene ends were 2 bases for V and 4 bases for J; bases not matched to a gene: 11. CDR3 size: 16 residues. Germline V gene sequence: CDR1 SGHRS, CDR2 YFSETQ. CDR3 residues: CASSLGPFWEGETQYF. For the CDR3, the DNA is TGCGCCAGCAGCTTAGGACCTTTCTGGGAGGGAGAGACCCAGTACTTC.

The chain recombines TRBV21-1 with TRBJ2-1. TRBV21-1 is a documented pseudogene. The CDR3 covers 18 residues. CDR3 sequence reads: CASSKIRGFNGSYNEQFF. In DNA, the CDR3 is TGTGCCAGCAGCAAAATTCGGGGCTTCAACGGCTCCTACAATGAGCAGTTCTTC.

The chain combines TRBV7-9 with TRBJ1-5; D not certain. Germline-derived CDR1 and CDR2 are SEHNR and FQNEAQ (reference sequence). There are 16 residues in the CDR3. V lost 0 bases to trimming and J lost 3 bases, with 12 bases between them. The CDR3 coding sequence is TGTGCCAGCAGCTTAGCGGGAAAAACCGACAATCAGCCCCAGCATTTT. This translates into CASSLAGKTDNQPQHF. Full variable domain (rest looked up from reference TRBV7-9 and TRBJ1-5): DTGVSQNPRHKITKRGQNVTFRCDPISEHNRLYWYRQTLGQGPEFLTYFQNEAQLEKSRLLSDRFSAERPKGSFSTLEIQRTEQGDSAMYLCASSLAGKTDNQPQHFGDGTRLSIL.

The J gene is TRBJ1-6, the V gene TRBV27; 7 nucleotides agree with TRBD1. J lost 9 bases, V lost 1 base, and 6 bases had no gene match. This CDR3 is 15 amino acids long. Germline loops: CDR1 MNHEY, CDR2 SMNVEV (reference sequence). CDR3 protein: CASSLWGTAVSPLHF. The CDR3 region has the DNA TGTGCCAGCAGTTTATGGGGGACAGCTGTTTCACCCCTCCACTTT.

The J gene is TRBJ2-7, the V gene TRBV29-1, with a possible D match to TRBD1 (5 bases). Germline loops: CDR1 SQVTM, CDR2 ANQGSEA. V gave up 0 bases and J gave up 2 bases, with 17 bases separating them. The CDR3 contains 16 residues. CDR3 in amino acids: CSVEDSYLDSTYEQYF. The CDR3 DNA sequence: TGCAGCGTTGAAGACTCCTACCTTGACAGCACCTACGAGCAGTACTTC.

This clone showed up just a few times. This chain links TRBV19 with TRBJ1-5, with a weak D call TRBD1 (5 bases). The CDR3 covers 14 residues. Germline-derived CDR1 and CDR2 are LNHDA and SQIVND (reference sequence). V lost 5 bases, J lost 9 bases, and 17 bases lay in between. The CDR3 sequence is CASSSKTVSGPQHF. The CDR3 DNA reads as TGTGCCAGTAGTTCAAAGACAGTCTCCGGGCCCCAGCATTTT.